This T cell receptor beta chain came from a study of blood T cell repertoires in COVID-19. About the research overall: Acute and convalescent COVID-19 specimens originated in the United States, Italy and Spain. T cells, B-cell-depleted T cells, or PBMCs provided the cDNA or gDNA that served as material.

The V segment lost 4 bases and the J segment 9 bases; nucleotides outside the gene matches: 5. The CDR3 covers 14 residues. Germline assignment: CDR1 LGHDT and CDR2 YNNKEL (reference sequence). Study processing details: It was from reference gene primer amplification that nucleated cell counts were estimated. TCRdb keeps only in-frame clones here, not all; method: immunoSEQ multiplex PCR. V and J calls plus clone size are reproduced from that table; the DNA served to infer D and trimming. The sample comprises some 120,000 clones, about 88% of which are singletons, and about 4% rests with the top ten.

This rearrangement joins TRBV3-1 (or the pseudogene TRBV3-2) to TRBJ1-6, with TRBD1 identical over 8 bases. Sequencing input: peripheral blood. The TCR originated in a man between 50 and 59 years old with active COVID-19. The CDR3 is CASSLGQGTSPLHF. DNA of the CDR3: TGTGCCAGCAGCCTAGGACAGGGAACTTCACCCCTCCACTTT.